Listed here are 27 T cell receptor beta chains from one sample, sequenced in a study of T cell responses to AZD1222 COVID-19 vaccine. Only in-frame clones appear in the TCRdb table, and some are missing; sequencing was by immunoSEQ multiplex PCR. The sample has 90,000 to 150,000 clones; roughly 90% are singletons. The starting material was peripheral blood, obtained on day 0 of AZD1222 vaccination. These receptor sequences come from an adult in good health.

This chain uses TRBV5-6 with TRBJ2-5, with 7 bases matching TRBD1. Germline CDR1 SGHDT, CDR2 YYEEEE. V shed 7 bases and J 3 bases; nucleotides not matched to a gene: 9. This CDR3 is 14 amino acids long. The CDR3 protein is CASRWGQRKETQYF. Written as DNA, the CDR3 is TGTGCCAGCCGCTGGGGACAGAGGAAAGAGACCCAGTACTTC.

This clone was counted a single time. The chain employs TRBV12-3 or TRBV12-4 and TRBJ1-1; D call uncertain. The CDR3 extends over 12 amino acids. V was clipped by 6 bases and J by 13 bases, with 18 bases between them. The CDR3 nucleotides are TGTGCCAGCAGGGGCATGTGGAGTTATGGTTTCTTT. The encoded protein is CASRGMWSYGFF.

The chain uses TRBV5-1 and TRBJ2-2, with TRBD2 as a possible D gene (5 bases). The length of the CDR3 is 14 residues. In germline, CDR1 is SGHRS, CDR2 YFSETQ. V was clipped by 0 bases and J by 2 bases, with 5 bases between them. The CDR3: CASSLAGNTGELFF. The CDR3 nucleotides read TGCGCCAGCAGCTTGGCGGGAAACACCGGGGAGCTGTTTTTT.

The chain recombines TRBV6-5 with TRBJ2-6; no reliable D call. V dropped 7 bases and J dropped 0 bases, with 4 bases sitting between them. The CDR3 runs to 13 residues. Germline lookup yields CDR1 MNHEY and CDR2 SVGAGI. The DNA of the CDR3 is TGTGCCAGCATCTACTCTGGGGCCAACGTCCTGACTTTC. The encoded protein is CASIYSGANVLTF.

This clone was detected once. Other DNA sequences in this specimen translate into the identical CDR3. This chain joins TRBV6-5 and TRBJ1-1; 7 positions agree with TRBD1. This CDR3 comprises 15 residues. Germline values: CDR1 MNHEY, CDR2 SVGAGI. V trimming: 2 bases; J trimming: 1 base; junction bases outside the gene matches: 4. DNA for the CDR3: TGTGCCAGCAGTTACCCGGGACAGCCGAACACTGAAGCTTTCTTT. This gives the protein CASSYPGQPNTEAFF.

V and J are TRBV5-1 and TRBJ1-1; 7 nucleotides align to TRBD1. V lost 3 bases, J lost 1 base, and 9 bases stayed unmatched. From germline, CDR1 is SGHRS and CDR2 YFSETQ. The CDR3 covers 16 residues. CDR3 DNA sequence: TGCGCCAGCAGCTATAATCCGGGACAGCCGAACACTGAAGCTTTCTTT. Amino acids: CASSYNPGQPNTEAFF.

The chain combines TRBV27 with TRBJ1-6; 7 bases match TRBD1. There are 15 residues in the CDR3. Germline loops: CDR1 MNHEY, CDR2 SMNVEV (reference sequence). V lost 2 bases, J lost 5 bases, and 3 bases stayed unmatched. The CDR3 DNA follows: TGTGCCAGCAGTTTACAACAGGGGAATAATTCACCCCTCCACTTT. Translation gives CASSLQQGNNSPLHF.

CDR3 nucleotide sequence: TGTGCCAGTAGTATGGGGGGAAGCACTGAAGCTTTCTTT. Amino acid sequence: CASSMGGSTEAFF. The rearrangement links TRBV19 to TRBJ1-1; possibly TRBD1 for D (5 bases). CDR1 is LNHDA and CDR2 is SQIVND in the germline V gene (reference sequence). This CDR3 contains 13 residues. V was pared by 3 bases and J by 4 bases, with 9 bases between.

The chain combines TRBV30 with TRBJ1-1; 7 nucleotides line up with TRBD1. The germline CDR1 and CDR2 sequences are GTSNPN and SVGIG (reference sequence). This CDR3 region has 11 residues. Trimming took 5 bases from V and 6 from J; bases not matched to a gene: 3. The CDR3, as DNA: TGTGCCTGGGGGGGGACAGCTGAAGCTTTCTTT. Translated, it gives CAWGGTAEAFF.

This clone was observed once. The chain uses TRBV4-1 and TRBJ2-1; D is possibly TRBD1 or TRBD2 (5 bases each). V shed 1 base and J shed 8 bases, with 9 bases lying between them. Germline V gene data show CDR1 as MGHRA and CDR2 as YSYEKL. The CDR3 loop spans 13 amino acids. The CDR3 DNA is TGCGCCAGCAGCCAAGTCCGGGGCTATGAGCAGTTCTTC. It encodes CASSQVRGYEQFF.

J is TRBJ2-1 and V is TRBV18, with a weak D call TRBD1 (6 bases). Looked up from germline, CDR1 is KGHSH and CDR2 is LQKENI. V was trimmed by 5 bases and J by 10 bases, leaving 15 bases between them. CDR3 length: 13 residues. The CDR3 reads CASSTEQGREQFF. CDR3 coding DNA: TGTGCCAGCTCAACGGAACAGGGCAGAGAGCAGTTCTTC.

V usage is TRBV9 and J usage is TRBJ1-1; 8 bases are a match to TRBD1. The germline V gene encodes CDR1 SGDLS and CDR2 YYNGEE. V lost 4 bases and J lost 1; bases outside the gene matches: 9. The CDR3 loop spans 16 amino acids. The chain's CDR3 is CASSPGQGRWNTEAFF. Here the CDR3 DNA reads TGTGCCAGCAGCCCCGGACAGGGAAGGTGGAACACTGAAGCTTTCTTT. Full variable domain (outside the CDR3, taken from reference TRBV9 and TRBJ1-1): DSGVTQTPKHLITATGQRVTLRCSPRSGDLSVYWYQQSLDQGLQFLIQYYNGEERAKGNILERFSAQQFPDLHSELNLSSLELGDSALYFCASSPGQGRWNTEAFFGQGTRLTVV.

The chain recombines TRBV4-2 with TRBJ1-5; D gene ambiguous. V was cut by 0 bases and J by 5 bases, with 20 bases left in between. The CDR3 covers 18 residues. Germline lookup yields CDR1 LGHNA and CDR2 YNFKEQ. Here the CDR3 DNA reads TGTGCCAGCAGCCAAGATCTTAGGGCAGCCGTAAGGGATCAGCCCCAGCATTTT. The encoded protein is CASSQDLRAAVRDQPQHF.

J is TRBJ1-1 and V is TRBV10-3; the match to TRBD1 covers 7 bases. This CDR3 spans 12 amino acids. V shed 6 bases, J shed 4 bases, and the junction held 2 bases outside the gene matches. Germline loops: CDR1 ENHRY, CDR2 SYGVKD. The CDR3 region has the DNA TGTGCCATCAGCGCAGGGGGCACTGAAGCTTTCTTT. Encoded protein: CAISAGGTEAFF.

The genes are TRBV28 and TRBJ2-1; possibly TRBD1 or TRBD2 for D (5 bases each). The length of the CDR3 is 15 residues. CDR1 is MDHEN, CDR2 SYDVKM, per germline. Deletions cut 5 bases from V and 6 bases from J, with 17 bases between. The CDR3 bases are TGTGCCAGCAGTCCCCGGGGCTACCCCCGCAATGAGCAGTTCTTC. This codes for CASSPRGYPRNEQFF.

This chain connects TRBV5-1 to TRBJ2-7; 7 bases match TRBD1. Losses at the gene ends were 7 bases for V and 3 bases for J; bases not matched to a gene: 4. Germline lookup yields CDR1 SGHRS and CDR2 YFSETQ. The CDR3 is 12 amino acids. This chain's CDR3 is CASGSGGYEQYF. The CDR3 DNA follows: TGCGCCAGCGGGTCAGGGGGCTACGAGCAGTACTTC.

The genes are TRBV2 and TRBJ2-2; tentatively, D is TRBD1 (6 bases). The CDR3 sequence is 17 residues long. CDR1 is SNHLY and CDR2 is FYNNEI in the germline V gene. V dropped 4 bases and J dropped 3 bases, with 18 bases sitting between them. For the CDR3, the DNA is TGTGCCAGCAGTGGTAACAGGGCCCGCTCTTACACCGGGGAGCTGTTTTTT. Amino acid sequence: CASSGNRARSYTGELFF.

V gene TRBV12-5 combines with J gene TRBJ2-3; 8 bases match TRBD2. CDR3 size: 17 residues. Trimming at V came to 5 bases and at J to 0 bases, leaving 10 bases not matched to a gene. Germline values: CDR1 LGHNT, CDR2 FRNRAP. The CDR3 region has the DNA TGTGCTAGTGGTCTGGGGCGGGGGGCGCCCAGCACAGATACGCAGTATTTT. It yields the protein CASGLGRGAPSTDTQYF.

The gene calls are TRBV2 and TRBJ1-2, with TRBD1 as a possible D gene (5 bases). V was shortened by 6 bases and J by 2 bases, with 13 bases between the two germline ends. In germline, CDR1 is SNHLY, CDR2 FYNNEI. This CDR3 is built from 14 residues. The CDR3 coding sequence is TGTGCCAGCAGGAGAGGACAAACCAACTATGGCTACACCTTC. Translating it yields CASRRGQTNYGYTF. The whole variable domain, filled in from reference TRBV2 and TRBJ1-2, reads EPEVTQTPSHQVTQMGQEVILRCVPISNHLYFYWYRQILGQKVEFLVSFYNNEISEKSEIFDDQFSVERPDGSNFTLKIRSTKLEDSAMYFCASRRGQTNYGYTFGSGTRLTVV.

The chain uses TRBV12-3 or TRBV12-4 and TRBJ1-2, with D tentatively TRBD1 (5 bases). Trimming pared 6 bases from V and 2 bases from J, leaving 10 bases between. The CDR3 has 13 residues. The CDR3 loop is CASRLGANYGYTF. The DNA of the CDR3 is TGTGCCAGCAGGCTCGGGGCGAACTATGGCTACACCTTC.

The genes are TRBV28 and TRBJ2-5, with D possibly being TRBD1 (5 bases). The CDR3 has 12 residues. Trimming took 7 bases from V and 2 from J, leaving 8 bases between them. CDR1 is MDHEN, CDR2 SYDVKM, per germline. CDR3 region: CASTQGQETQYF. The DNA for the CDR3 is TGTGCCAGCACCCAGGGACAAGAGACCCAGTACTTC. Complete variable domain (other parts from reference TRBV28 and TRBJ2-5): DVKVTQSSRYLVKRTGEKVFLECVQDMDHENMFWYRQDPGLGLRLIYFSYDVKMKEKGDIPEGYSVSREKKERFSLILESASTNQTSMYLCASTQGQETQYFGPGTRLLVL.

The chain joins TRBV20-1 to TRBJ1-1; D ambiguous. CDR1 and CDR2 from the germline V gene are DFQATT and SNEGSKA (reference sequence). This CDR3 comprises 14 residues. Trimming took 3 bases from V and 7 from J, leaving 18 bases between them. The chain's CDR3 is CSASTGKVRGEAFF. The CDR3 region has the DNA TGCAGTGCTAGTACCGGGAAAGTTCGGGGTGAAGCTTTCTTT.

The chain combines TRBV9 with TRBJ2-3; the match to TRBD2 covers 8 bases. Looked up from germline, CDR1 is SGDLS and CDR2 is YYNGEE. CDR3 length: 14 amino acids. The V and J ends lost 0 bases and 3 bases, in that order; junction bases with no gene match: 0. The CDR3 DNA follows: TGTGCCAGCAGCGTAGGCGGGAGGACAGATACGCAGTATTTT. The encoded protein is CASSVGGRTDTQYF.

The gene calls are TRBV3-1 (or the pseudogene TRBV3-2) and TRBJ2-5; possibly TRBD2 for D (6 bases). The CDR3 is made up of 16 amino acids. V was pared by 1 base and J by 2 bases, with 14 bases between. CDR1 and CDR2 from the germline V gene are LGHDT and YNNKEL (reference sequence). CDR3 protein: CASSQGRERAQETQYF. CDR3 sequence (DNA): TGTGCCAGCAGCCAAGGGAGGGAGAGGGCACAAGAGACCCAGTACTTC.

This clone was observed once. The CDR3 DNA is TGTGCCAGTAGTCTCTCAACAGGCAACTATAATTCACCCCTCCACTTT. Translated, it gives CASSLSTGNYNSPLHF. The J gene is TRBJ1-6, the V gene TRBV19; D may be TRBD1 (5 bases). The CDR3 extends over 16 amino acids. The germline CDR1 and CDR2 sequences are LNHDA and SQIVND (reference sequence). The ends were cut back, 5 bases at V and 3 bases at J, with 14 bases in the middle.

This chain uses TRBV28 with TRBJ2-1, with D uncertain. Germline values: CDR1 MDHEN, CDR2 SYDVKM. This CDR3 is 12 amino acids long. V was pared by 6 bases and J by 2 bases, with 5 bases between. The CDR3 DNA sequence: TGTGCCAGCAGCGGTCCCTACAATGAGCAGTTCTTC. Its translation is CASSGPYNEQFF.

V usage is TRBV7-2 and J usage is TRBJ2-2; the match to TRBD2 covers 7 bases. Germline CDR1 is SGHTA and CDR2 is FQGNSA. With V trimmed by 5 bases and J by 4 bases, 16 bases remained unmatched. This CDR3 is 18 amino acids long. DNA for the CDR3: TGTGCCAGCAGCAGACGAGCGGGGAACACGAGGTCCACCGGGGAGCTGTTTTTT. It yields the protein CASSRRAGNTRSTGELFF.